This TCR beta chain was sequenced in a study of response to subunit inactivated influenza vaccine. Study conclusions and caveats: The authors put forward the suggestion that each seasonal influenza vaccination may bring in only a limited number of new T cells.

V gave up 3 bases and J gave up 1 base, with 4 bases separating them. The CDR3 is made up of 12 amino acids. CDR1 and CDR2 (germline): DFQATT, SNEGSKA (reference sequence). This clonotype was observed many times. The antigen is not known. Via MiXCR, TCRdb re-called the RT-PCR reads, giving one row per CDR3 protein. The table lists about 540,000 distinct CDR3 sequences, approximately 14% of them singletons. The TCR sequence derives from a man in his fifties who received an inactivated influenza vaccine. This chain uses TRBV20-1 with TRBJ1-5; unclear D gene. Material: PBMCs from blood, obtained roughly 13 days after vaccination. CDR3: CSARGSNQPQHF. The CDR3 DNA reads as TGCAGTGCTAGGGGGAGCAATCAGCCCCAGCATTTT.